This TCR beta chain was identified during a study of T cell responses to AZD1222 COVID-19 vaccine. Study-wide points: Close to half of spike-specific TCRs reportedly recognize unmutated variant regions. Seropositive status at baseline applied to only 6 or 7 AZD1222 recipients. Clonal diversity was possibly underestimated; the donors were predominantly white British and more often female.

Germline V gives CDR1 SEHNR, CDR2 FQNEAQ (reference sequence). J was trimmed by 4 bases and V by 3 bases; bases with no gene match: 5. The CDR3 loop spans 15 amino acids. Some clones are missing from TCRdb's copy, which holds only in-frame ones; the method was immunoSEQ multiplex PCR. The sample contains about 120,000 clones, about 93% of which appear only once. In the case of this clone: Its target is unknown.

The sequenced sample was peripheral blood, obtained 28 days after the second dose of the MenACWY control vaccine. The origin of this receptor is an adult who received the MenACWY meningococcal vaccine as a control. V gene TRBV7-9 combines with J gene TRBJ1-4, with TRBD1 identical over 7 bases. CDR3 loop: CASSLQGGNNEKLFF. In DNA, the CDR3 is TGTGCCAGCAGCTTGCAGGGGGGCAATAATGAAAAACTGTTTTTT. Based on the CDR3 plus reference TRBV7-9 and TRBJ1-4, the full variable domain is DTGVSQNPRHKITKRGQNVTFRCDPISEHNRLYWYRQTLGQGPEFLTYFQNEAQLEKSRLLSDRFSAERPKGSFSTLEIQRTEQGDSAMYLCASSLQGGNNEKLFFGSGTQLSVL.